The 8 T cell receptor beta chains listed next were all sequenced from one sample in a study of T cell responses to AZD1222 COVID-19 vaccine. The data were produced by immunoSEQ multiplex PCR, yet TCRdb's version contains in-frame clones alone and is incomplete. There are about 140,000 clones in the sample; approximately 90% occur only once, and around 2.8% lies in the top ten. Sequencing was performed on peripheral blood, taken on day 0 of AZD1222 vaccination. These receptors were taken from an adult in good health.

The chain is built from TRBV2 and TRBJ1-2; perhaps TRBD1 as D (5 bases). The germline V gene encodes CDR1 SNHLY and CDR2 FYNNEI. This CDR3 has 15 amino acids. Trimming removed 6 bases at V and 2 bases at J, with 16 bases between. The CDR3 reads CASRLERGVNYGYTF. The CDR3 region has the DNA TGTGCCAGCAGGTTGGAAAGGGGCGTCAACTATGGCTACACCTTC.

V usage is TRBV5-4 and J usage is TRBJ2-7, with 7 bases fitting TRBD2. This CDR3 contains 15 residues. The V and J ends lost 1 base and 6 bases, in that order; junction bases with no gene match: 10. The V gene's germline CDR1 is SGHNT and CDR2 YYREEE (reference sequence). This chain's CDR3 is CASSLMAGDPSEQYF. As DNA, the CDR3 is TGTGCCAGCAGCTTGATGGCGGGAGACCCCAGCGAGCAGTACTTC.

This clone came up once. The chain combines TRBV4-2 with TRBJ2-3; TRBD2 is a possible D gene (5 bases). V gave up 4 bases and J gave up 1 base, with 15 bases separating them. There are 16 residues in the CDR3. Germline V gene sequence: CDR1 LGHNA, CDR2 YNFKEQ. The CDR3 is CASSPSGGLGTDTQYF. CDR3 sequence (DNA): TGTGCCAGCAGCCCATCAGGCGGGCTAGGCACAGATACGCAGTATTTT.

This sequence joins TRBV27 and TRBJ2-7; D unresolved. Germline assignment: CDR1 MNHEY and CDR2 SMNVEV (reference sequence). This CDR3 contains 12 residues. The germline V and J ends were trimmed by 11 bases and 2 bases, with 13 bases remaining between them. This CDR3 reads CARTVRPYEQYF. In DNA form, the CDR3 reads TGTGCCCGAACAGTGAGGCCCTACGAGCAGTACTTC.

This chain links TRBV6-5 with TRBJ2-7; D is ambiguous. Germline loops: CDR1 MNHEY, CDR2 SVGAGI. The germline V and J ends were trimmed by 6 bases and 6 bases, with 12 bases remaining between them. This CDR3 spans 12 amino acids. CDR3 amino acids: CASSPATLEQYF. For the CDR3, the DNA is TGTGCCAGCAGCCCCGCGACTCTCGAGCAGTACTTC.

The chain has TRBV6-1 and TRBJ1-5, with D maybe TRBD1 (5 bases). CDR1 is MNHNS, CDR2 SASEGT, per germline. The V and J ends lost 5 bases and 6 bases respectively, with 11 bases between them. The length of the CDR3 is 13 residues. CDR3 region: CASSLGESQPQHF. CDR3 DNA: TGTGCCAGCAGTTTAGGGGAGAGTCAGCCCCAGCATTTT.

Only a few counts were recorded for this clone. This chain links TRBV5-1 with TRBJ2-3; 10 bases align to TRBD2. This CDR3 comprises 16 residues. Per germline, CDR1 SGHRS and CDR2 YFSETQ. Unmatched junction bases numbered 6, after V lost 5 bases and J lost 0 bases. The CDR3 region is CASRQPGLASTDTQYF. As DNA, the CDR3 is TGCGCCAGCAGGCAACCGGGACTAGCGAGCACAGATACGCAGTATTTT.

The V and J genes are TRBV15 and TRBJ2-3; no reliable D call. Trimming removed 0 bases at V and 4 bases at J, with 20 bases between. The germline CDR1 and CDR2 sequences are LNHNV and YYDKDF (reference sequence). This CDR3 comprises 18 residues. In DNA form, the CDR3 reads TGTGCCACCAGCAGAGATAAGGGCGTCATGGGTACACCAGATACGCAGTATTTT. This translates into CATSRDKGVMGTPDTQYF.